The T cell receptor (beta chain) under discussion was sequenced for a study of T cell changes during pregnancy in multiple sclerosis (dated by TCRdb to between 2018 and 2021). As for the study more broadly: In women with multiple sclerosis, the researchers looked at how the T cell repertoire shifted as pregnancy progressed.

Turning to this clone: The antigen it recognizes is unknown. Base qualities were left out, and no much larger clone turns up one base away.

For CDR1 and CDR2, the germline V gene (reference sequence) lists LNHNV and YYDKDF. The CDR3 measures 14 amino acids from cysteine to phenylalanine. The retained sequence is limited to the CDR3, 42 bases, with the frame set at the first base. For this chain, trimming is 5 bases at the V end and 3 bases at the J end, and the number of junction bases without a gene match is 7. The method behind the library was the immunoSEQ multiplex PCR assay. TCRdb mirrors the immuneACCESS table, restricted to in-frame sequences. Some clones are absent from its copies; in checked studies, under half trace to an unresolved V gene, and the reason for the others is unknown. This sample has 85,000 to 100,000 clones in its table, and 85% to 95% of those were observed once. The top ten clonotypes cover about 2.4% of the sample.

The chain uses TRBV15 and TRBJ2-7; the central 7 bases match TRBD2. The sequence was collected from a female donor with multiple sclerosis, enrolled in a pregnancy study. The sample here was peripheral blood, taken in the first trimester of pregnancy. In nucleotide form, the sequence is TGTGCCACCAGCTCGGGCGGGAGTAACTACGAGCAGTACTTC. Translated, this is CATSSGGSNYEQYF.